These 32 T cell receptor beta chains originate from one sample sequenced in a study of early T cells in non-severe SARS-CoV-2 infection. TCRdb redid the calling of the 5' RACE reads with MiXCR, one entry per CDR3 protein. Here the sample spans about 62,000 distinct CDR3 sequences, 7.5% to 10% being singletons. Material: whole blood. These receptors all come from an adult who was a healthcare worker with PCR-confirmed SARS-CoV-2 infection or an uninfected control (not recorded which).

This clonotype has just a few counts. This chain links TRBV6-1 with TRBJ2-5, with D perhaps being TRBD1 or TRBD2 (5 bases each). Germline CDR1 reads MNHNS; CDR2 reads SASEGT. Trimming pared 5 bases from V and 5 bases from J, leaving 12 bases between. The CDR3 is 13 residues long. CDR3 region: CASSWDRVETQYF. For the CDR3, the DNA is TGTGCCAGCAGTTGGGACCGGGTGGAGACCCAGTACTTC.

This clonotype was seen only a few times. The chain joins TRBV7-2 to TRBJ1-2, with 9 bases aligning to TRBD1. CDR1 is SGHTA and CDR2 is FQGNSA in the germline V gene. V lost 4 bases to trimming and J lost 2 bases; unmatched junction nucleotides: 2. This CDR3 contains 14 residues. The CDR3 protein is CASSWGQGNYGYTF. CDR3 nucleotides: TGTGCCAGCAGCTGGGGACAGGGAAACTATGGCTACACCTTC.

This clonotype showed up just a few times. The chain carries TRBV7-2 and TRBJ2-5, with D possibly TRBD2 on 6 matching bases. V lost 3 bases to trimming and J lost 4 bases, with 12 bases between them. Germline V CDR1 and CDR2: SGHTA, FQGNSA. The CDR3 is 14 amino acids. The CDR3 region is CASSFLAGGETQYF. In nucleotides, the CDR3 is TGTGCCAGCAGCTTCCTAGCCGGGGGAGAGACCCAGTACTTC.

This clonotype was counted between two and nine times. The chain recombines TRBV20-1 with TRBJ1-6; D perhaps matches TRBD1 (6 bases). Between the trimmed V and J ends, which lost 6 bases and 6 bases, there was a span of 15 bases. Germline V gives CDR1 DFQATT, CDR2 SNEGSKA (reference sequence). This CDR3 comprises 14 residues. The CDR3, as DNA: TGCAGTGCAGGGATAGGAGGGGGTAATTCACCCCTCCACTTT. Its protein product is CSAGIGGGNSPLHF.

The chain combines TRBV19 with TRBJ1-4; D gene uncertain. Trimming took 3 bases from V and 6 from J, leaving 17 bases between them. This CDR3 has 16 amino acids. The germline CDR1 and CDR2 sequences are LNHDA and SQIVND (reference sequence). The CDR3 here is CASSMDGELLHEKLFF. The CDR3, as DNA: TGTGCCAGTAGTATGGACGGAGAACTGCTCCATGAAAAACTGTTTTTT.

In its sample, this clonotype was seen a few times. V is TRBV12-3 or TRBV12-4 and J is TRBJ2-1, with 9 nucleotides matching TRBD2. The trim removed 7 bases at V and 3 bases at J, leaving 10 bases unmatched. This CDR3 region has 16 residues. The chain's CDR3 is CASTSLGTSSYNEQFF. DNA for the CDR3: TGTGCCAGCACTTCTCTCGGGACTAGCAGCTACAATGAGCAGTTCTTC.

This clonotype came up many times. The chain joins TRBV12-3 or TRBV12-4 to TRBJ2-3; maybe TRBD1 (6 bases). This CDR3 has 15 residues. Deletions cut 2 bases from V and 0 bases from J, with 9 bases between. The CDR3 region has the DNA TGTGCCAGCAGTTTACAGGGGAAGAGCACAGATACGCAGTATTTT. Its protein product is CASSLQGKSTDTQYF.

The table lists this clonotype with many counts. V usage is TRBV12-3 or TRBV12-4 and J usage is TRBJ1-2; D uncertain. The CDR3 is made up of 12 amino acids. With 6 bases removed from V and 5 bases from J, the gap between germline ends came to 10 bases. CDR3 sequence (DNA): TGTGCCAGCAGGCCAGCCGGTTATGGCTACACCTTC. It specifies CASRPAGYGYTF.

This clonotype was found a few times. This chain uses TRBV11-2 with TRBJ2-3; D may be TRBD2 (5 bases). V lost 4 bases to trimming and J lost 2 bases, with 13 bases between them. In germline, CDR1 is SGHAT, CDR2 FQNNGV. CDR3 length equals 15 residues. The CDR3 nucleotides are TGTGCCAGCAGCTGGGCCGGGGAATACACAGATACGCAGTATTTT. Residues: CASSWAGEYTDTQYF.

This clonotype was seen a few times. The rearrangement uses TRBV7-3 and TRBJ2-2; 9 bases map to TRBD1. Germline loops: CDR1 SGHTA, CDR2 FQGTGA. There are 16 residues in the CDR3. The trim removed 5 bases at V and 2 bases at J, leaving 6 bases unmatched. CDR3 region: CASSATGGTNTGELFF. The CDR3 coding sequence is TGTGCCAGCAGCGCCACAGGGGGCACTAACACCGGGGAGCTGTTTTTT.

V gene TRBV5-6 combines with J gene TRBJ1-5, with 10 bases fitting TRBD1. This CDR3 has 16 amino acids. J gave up 3 bases and V 4 bases, and 7 bases lay outside the gene matches. The V gene's germline CDR1 is SGHDT and CDR2 YYEEEE. CDR3 DNA sequence: TGTGCCAGCAGCACGTGGGGACAGGGGAACAATCAGCCCCAGCATTTT. Its translation is CASSTWGQGNNQPQHF.

The chain joins TRBV6-5 to TRBJ1-5, with 7 bases lining up with TRBD1. V shed 2 bases and J 0 bases; nucleotides not matched to a gene: 4. The CDR3 loop spans 16 amino acids. CDR1 is MNHEY, CDR2 SVGAGI, per germline. The CDR3 loop reads CASSYGTVNSNQPQHF. The DNA of the CDR3 is TGTGCCAGCAGTTACGGGACAGTTAATAGCAATCAGCCCCAGCATTTT.

Here the CDR3 reads CASSQPSGANTDTQYF. CDR3 DNA: TGTGCCAGCAGCCAACCATCGGGGGCCAACACAGATACGCAGTATTTT. V and J are TRBV4-2 and TRBJ2-3; D possibly matches TRBD1 or TRBD2 (6 bases each). Germline V gene data show CDR1 as LGHNA and CDR2 as YNFKEQ. V shed 2 bases and J shed 2 bases, with 14 bases lying between them. This CDR3 comprises 16 residues.

This clonotype was counted a few times. The V gene is TRBV20-1, the J gene TRBJ1-2; 8 nucleotides agree with TRBD1. Per germline, CDR1 DFQATT and CDR2 SNEGSKA (reference sequence). Trimming removed 3 bases from V and 4 bases from J; junction bases left unmatched: 7. The CDR3 is 14 residues long. The CDR3 spells CSARVTTGAYGYTF. DNA for the CDR3: TGCAGTGCTAGGGTCACGACAGGGGCCTATGGCTACACCTTC.

This clonotype appeared a few times. The chain carries TRBV6-5 and TRBJ2-1, with a weak D call TRBD1 (6 bases). V lost 5 bases and J lost 5, with 16 bases in between. The CDR3 totals 15 residues. CDR1 is MNHEY and CDR2 is SVGAGI in the germline V gene. CDR3: CASSLAGTSNNEQFF. CDR3 sequence (DNA): TGTGCCAGCAGTCTAGCCGGGACATCCAACAATGAGCAGTTCTTC.

The chain has TRBV2 and TRBJ1-5; D is unresolved. CDR1 SNHLY and CDR2 FYNNEI come from the germline V gene. The CDR3 covers 13 residues. Trimming cost V 7 bases and J 3 bases, with 10 bases left between them. The CDR3 is CASMADHNQPQHF. The DNA of the CDR3 is TGTGCCAGCATGGCAGACCACAATCAGCCCCAGCATTTT.

V usage is TRBV18 and J usage is TRBJ2-1, with D possibly being TRBD1 (6 bases). Germline lookup yields CDR1 KGHSH and CDR2 LQKENI. The CDR3 consists of 15 residues. The V end was cut by 0 bases, the J end by 7 bases, with 13 bases between. The CDR3 loop is CASSPPQGSRNEQFF. The CDR3 bases are TGTGCCAGCTCACCACCTCAGGGGAGTCGTAATGAGCAGTTCTTC.

The chain recombines TRBV10-1 with TRBJ2-3; 7 positions agree with TRBD1. With V trimmed by 5 bases and J by 2 bases, 4 bases remained unmatched. CDR3 length equals 14 residues. In germline, CDR1 is WNHNN, CDR2 SYGVQD (reference sequence). The CDR3 DNA reads as TGCGCCAGCAGTTTTCAGGGGGTCACAGATACGCAGTATTTT. It codes for CASSFQGVTDTQYF.

This clonotype was recorded once. V is TRBV6-5 and J is TRBJ2-2; unclear D gene. Germline V gene sequence: CDR1 MNHEY, CDR2 SVGAGI. There are 17 residues in the CDR3. Trimming left V 0 bases short and J 1 base short, with 12 bases between. Here the CDR3 DNA reads TGTGCCAGCAGTTACTCGAAGCAGATCCTGAACACCGGGGAGCTGTTTTTT. It yields the protein CASSYSKQILNTGELFF.

The table lists this clonotype with many counts. This chain links TRBV27 with TRBJ2-4; TRBD1 matches 11 bases. Germline V CDR1 and CDR2: MNHEY, SMNVEV (reference sequence). This CDR3 has 14 amino acids. The junction had 6 bases not matched to a gene; V was cut back by 4 bases and J by 10 bases. CDR3 sequence (DNA): TGTGCCAGCAGTTCGGACAGGGGGCTGGGAATTCAGTACTTC. It yields the protein CASSSDRGLGIQYF.

In this sample, this clonotype turned up many times. The V gene is TRBV4-1, the J gene TRBJ1-3; D not resolved. Trimming took off 1 base at V and 6 bases at J, with 7 bases between the two ends. Looked up from germline, CDR1 is MGHRA and CDR2 is YSYEKL. The CDR3 runs 13 residues. The CDR3 loop is CASSQGLENTIYF. The CDR3 region has the DNA TGCGCCAGCAGCCAAGGTTTGGAAAACACCATATATTTT.

This clonotype was detected only a few times. The rearrangement links TRBV12-3 or TRBV12-4 to TRBJ2-3, with 10 bases matching TRBD1. The CDR3 is made up of 16 amino acids. V was pared by 4 bases and J by 4 bases, with 8 bases of the junction left unmatched. The CDR3 reads CASSSTGTGVPDTQYF. CDR3 nucleotides: TGTGCCAGCAGTTCTACCGGGACAGGGGTGCCAGATACGCAGTATTTT.

This clonotype was counted a few times. This chain uses TRBV5-1 with TRBJ1-6; 10 bases line up with TRBD1. This CDR3 comprises 15 residues. Trimming removed 7 bases from V and 7 bases from J; junction bases left unmatched: 8. Germline V gene data show CDR1 as SGHRS and CDR2 as YFSETQ. The CDR3 sequence: CASGIKDRGNSPLHF. The CDR3 DNA follows: TGCGCCAGCGGGATCAAGGACAGGGGGAATTCACCCCTCCACTTT.

The V and J genes are TRBV29-1 and TRBJ2-2; a weak D match, TRBD2 (6 bases). The V end lost 6 bases, the J end lost 1 base, and 12 bases lay between the germline ends. Germline V gene lookup returns CDR1 SQVTM and CDR2 ANQGSEA. The CDR3 is 14 residues long. Written as DNA, the CDR3 is TGCAGCGTCAAACACGGGGGGAACACCGGGGAGCTGTTTTTT. Protein sequence: CSVKHGGNTGELFF.

This clonotype was counted between two and nine times. This rearrangement joins TRBV5-1 to TRBJ2-1; 9 bases agree with TRBD2. Trimming cost V 2 bases and J 4 bases; bases outside gene matches: 13. The CDR3 has 18 amino acids. CDR1 is SGHRS and CDR2 is YFSETQ in the germline V gene. In nucleotides, the CDR3 is TGCGCCAGCAGCTTCCCTAGCGGGGAAAGCTACTTATACAATGAGCAGTTCTTC. Translated: CASSFPSGESYLYNEQFF.

The V and J genes are TRBV6-7 and TRBJ1-1, with unresolved D. TRBV6-7 qualifies as an ORF whose function is uncertain. The germline V and J ends were trimmed by 4 bases and 1 base, with 10 bases remaining between them. This CDR3 region has 14 residues. The CDR3 DNA reads as TGTGCCAGCAGTTCTAAAAAAAAGAACACTGAAGCTTTCTTT. Translation: CASSSKKKNTEAFF.

This clonotype was detected a few times. The chain recombines TRBV7-2 with TRBJ1-3; D uncertain. The V end lost 2 bases, the J end lost 0 bases, and 14 bases lay between the germline ends. Looked up from germline, CDR1 is SGHTA and CDR2 is FQGNSA. The CDR3 contains 17 residues. In DNA, the CDR3 is TGTGCCAGCAGCTTATTTTTTGGAATGAGCTCTGGAAACACCATATATTTT. This sequence encodes CASSLFFGMSSGNTIYF.

This clonotype was detected many times. In DNA form, the CDR3 reads TGTGCCAGCAGCCAAGAAACCCGGACTAGCACAGATACGCAGTATTTT. Translated: CASSQETRTSTDTQYF. The rearrangement links TRBV3-1 to TRBJ2-3, with D perhaps matching TRBD2 (5 bases). The germline V and J ends were trimmed by 0 bases and 0 bases, with 10 bases remaining between them. The CDR3 is 16 residues long. Per germline, CDR1 LGHDT and CDR2 YNNKEL (reference sequence).

There are a few counts of this clonotype. The chain links TRBV6-5 to TRBJ2-4, with a weak D call TRBD2 (6 bases). CDR3 size: 18 residues. The germline V and J ends were trimmed by 0 bases and 0 bases, with 15 bases remaining between them. Germline V gives CDR1 MNHEY, CDR2 SVGAGI. The DNA of the CDR3 is TGTGCCAGCAGTTACTCTTTCCCGGGAGCGCTAGCCAAAAACATTCAGTACTTC. Translation: CASSYSFPGALAKNIQYF.

The genes are TRBV2 and TRBJ1-2; 7 bases map to TRBD1. V lost 3 bases, J lost 3 bases, and 10 bases stayed unmatched. Germline V gives CDR1 SNHLY, CDR2 FYNNEI. The CDR3 is made up of 16 amino acids. CDR3 sequence (DNA): TGTGCCAGCAGTGATCTGACAGGGAACCCCGACTATGGCTACACCTTC. Protein product: CASSDLTGNPDYGYTF. The complete variable domain, with remaining parts taken from reference TRBV2 and TRBJ1-2, reads EPEVTQTPSHQVTQMGQEVILRCVPISNHLYFYWYRQILGQKVEFLVSFYNNEISEKSEIFDDQFSVERPDGSNFTLKIRSTKLEDSAMYFCASSDLTGNPDYGYTFGSGTRLTVV.

This chain uses TRBV19 with TRBJ2-5; D is possibly TRBD2 (6 bases). This CDR3 is 14 amino acids long. Germline V gene lookup returns CDR1 LNHDA and CDR2 SQIVND (reference sequence). V dropped 0 bases and J dropped 9 bases, with 14 bases sitting between them. The CDR3 loop reads CASSIEGTFGPQYF. The CDR3 region has the DNA TGTGCCAGTAGTATAGAAGGGACTTTCGGGCCCCAGTACTTC.

The V call is TRBV12-5, the J call TRBJ1-1; 7 bases are shared with TRBD1. Unmatched junction bases numbered 9, after V lost 5 bases and J lost 3 bases. The CDR3 runs to 15 residues. CDR1 is LGHNT and CDR2 is FRNRAP in the germline V gene. CDR3 region: CASGTTTGKYTEAFF. CDR3 coding DNA: TGTGCTAGTGGTACGACGACAGGGAAGTACACTGAAGCTTTCTTT.